Each of the 3 T cell receptor beta chains below was sequenced from the same sample in a study of shared clonotypes between healthy human individuals. Only in-frame clones appear in the TCRdb table, and some are missing; sequencing was by immunoSEQ multiplex PCR. Here the sample spans approximately 640,000 clones, around 90% being singletons. Sequenced material: memory CD8+ T cells from PBMCs. Subset here: CD45RO+ cells pooled with CCR7-negative TemRA cells. These receptors were collected from a young man in good health. Some clones in this sample may be carry-over from other donors' samples.

This clone was recorded once. This chain connects TRBV9 to TRBJ2-7; perhaps TRBD2 as D (5 bases). Germline V gives CDR1 SGDLS, CDR2 YYNGEE. V was clipped by 4 bases and J by 1 base, with 15 bases between them. The CDR3 loop spans 15 amino acids. The CDR3 here is CASSLSALLSYEQYF. The CDR3 DNA follows: TGTGCCAGCAGCCTTAGCGCTCTCCTTTCCTACGAGCAGTACTTC.

V gene TRBV28 combines with J gene TRBJ1-5; D not resolved. Trimming left V 6 bases short and J 0 bases short, with 12 bases between. The CDR3 runs 15 residues. Germline CDR1 MDHEN, CDR2 SYDVKM. CDR3 region: CASSLRRDSNQPQHF. The CDR3 DNA reads as TGTGCCAGCAGCCTTAGGCGGGATAGCAATCAGCCCCAGCATTTT. Looking up the rest from reference TRBV28 and TRBJ1-5 gives the full variable domain: DVKVTQSSRYLVKRTGEKVFLECVQDMDHENMFWYRQDPGLGLRLIYFSYDVKMKEKGDIPEGYSVSREKKERFSLILESASTNQTSMYLCASSLRRDSNQPQHFGDGTRLSIL.

The CDR3 DNA sequence: TGTGCCAGCAGCCATCTACTAGCGAACCCCCAAGAGACCCAGTACTTC. Its translation: CASSHLLANPQETQYF. J is TRBJ2-5 and V is TRBV11-2; 7 nucleotides align to TRBD2. CDR1 is SGHAT and CDR2 is FQNNGV in the germline V gene. The ends lost 5 bases at V and 1 base at J; junction bases unmatched: 10. There are 16 residues in the CDR3.